The clone carrying this T cell receptor beta chain was found a few times. Its antigen is undetermined. This sample is part of a study of blood T cells in healthy people across ages. Study-wide points: Any conclusive comparison of naive versus antigen-experienced cells was prevented by using unsorted PBMCs.

J was trimmed by 8 bases and V by 5 bases; bases with no gene match: 12. Germline-derived CDR1 and CDR2 are SGHVS and FNYEAQ. The CDR3 length is 15 residues. Together with a sample-barcoded 5' primer, a J-beta primer mix was included in a second PCR lasting about 7 to 11 cycles. Every cDNA molecule carried a tag from a template-switch adaptor bearing 12 random nucleotides. The study obtained at least 3 million CDR3-containing paired-end reads from every sample. TCRdb reprocessed the 5' RACE reads via MiXCR and lists one record per CDR3 protein. The sample contains fewer than 900,000 distinct CDR3 sequences, 40% to 45% of which appear only once.

The rearrangement uses TRBV7-6 and TRBJ2-4; TRBD2 matches 7 bases. The TCR originated in a woman in her fifties or sixties in good health. Sequencing was done on a sample of blood. The CDR3 DNA follows: TGTGCCAGCAGCACCGGACTAGGAGGTGGGGACATTCAGTACTTC. It is translated as CASSTGLGGGDIQYF.